This T cell receptor beta chain was recorded in a study of blood T cell repertoires in COVID-19. Turning to the study itself: T cells, B-cell-depleted T cells, or PBMCs provided the cDNA or gDNA that served as material.

Germline lookup yields CDR1 SEHNR and CDR2 FQNEAQ (reference sequence). The CDR3 spans 16 residues. Trimming took 4 bases from V and 4 from J; bases not matched to a gene: 10. Generated by immunoSEQ multiplex PCR, the TCRdb table keeps only in-frame clones and is missing some. In the table there are some 180,000 clones, 70% to 90% of which are singletons. Sequences were obtained from PBMCs or T cells enriched from blood (not recorded which). The chain uses TRBV7-9 and TRBJ1-2; TRBD1 aligns across 9 bases. This TCR derives from a woman between 35 and 50 years old in a cohort exposed to, infected with or recovered from COVID-19 (not recorded which). The CDR3 nucleotides are TGTGCCAGCAGCTCGCCTGGGACAGGGAACACCTATGGCTACACCTTC. As protein: CASSSPGTGNTYGYTF.